This T cell receptor (beta chain) was recorded in a study of identical twins. Via MiXCR, TCRdb re-called the 5' RACE reads, giving one row per CDR3 protein. This sample has about 720,000 distinct CDR3 sequences; about 18% occur once, and the top ten carry roughly 14%. This clonotype has more than one count but fewer than ten. The antigen remains unidentified. The CDR3 loop spans 14 amino acids. The ends were cut back, 5 bases at V and 0 bases at J, with 11 bases in the middle. Germline V gene sequence: CDR1 DFQATT, CDR2 SNEGSKA (reference sequence). Healthy Caucasians alone served as donors. Study conclusions and caveats: Rather than following the same donors, the conclusions depended on cross-sectional statistical analysis.

These data were likewise used in another study, on T cells expressing NK-cell markers. From that paper: T cells sorted in several experiments were restricted to alpha-beta TCR T cells by an anti-gamma-delta TCR antibody.

Sequencing was carried out using PBMCs. This TCR was recovered from a woman aged 18-35 years in good health. The chain carries TRBV20-1 and TRBJ1-5; the D gene is possibly TRBD1 (5 bases). The CDR3 is CSALRGYSNQPQHF. The CDR3 coding sequence is TGCAGTGCTCTGCGGGGGTATAGCAATCAGCCCCAGCATTTT.